Here is one T cell receptor beta chain with its context. Unique molecular identifiers were used to barcode this TCRbeta library. TCRdb reprocessed the PCR reads with MiXCR, giving one entry per CDR3 protein. Of 450,000 to 700,000 distinct CDR3 sequences detected, roughly a quarter appear once; the ten largest clones hold under 45%. The CDR3 is 12 amino acids. V shed 2 bases and J shed 4 bases, with 5 bases lying between them. Germline V gives CDR1 SGHRS, CDR2 YFSETQ. This record comes from a study of T-cell reconstitution after alpha-beta-depleted transplantation in children. The starting material was PBMCs, obtained before TCRalphabeta/CD19-depleted stem cell transplant. This rearrangement joins TRBV5-1 to TRBJ2-3, with D tentatively TRBD1 (5 bases). This receptor was taken from a boy under three years old with Wiskott-Aldrich syndrome, due to receive a stem cell transplant. The CDR3 nucleotides read TGCGCCAGCAGCTTCAGGGCAGATACGCAGTATTTT. Protein product: CASSFRADTQYF.